This TCR beta chain emerged from a study of T-cell reconstitution after alpha-beta-depleted transplantation in children (TCRdb year 2016). Regarding the research as a whole: T-cell immune reconstitution after TCRalphabeta/CD19-depleted allogeneic hematopoietic cell transplantation in children was quantitatively tracked in the study by means of TCR repertoire profiling.

The method was PCR. The run used an Illumina HiSeq 2500. To normalize quantification of the TCRbeta repertoire, the TCR libraries were built with molecular barcoding that relied on unique molecular identifiers. TCRdb cleaned the public reads at Q25 with fastp, built clones with MiXCR and kept in-frame beta chains. Every CDR3 protein is listed once, alongside the most common genes and DNA of its rows. Here the sample has around 480,000 distinct CDR3 sequences; roughly 33% occur a single time. The ten largest clones take up 2.4% of the sample. This clonotype was counted a few times. Its antigen specificity is not known. Per-base qualities were not stored, and no clone one base away is much larger. The TCR originated in a human donor who donated a stem cell graft to a child with aplastic anemia. The sample was PBMCs from the stem cell graft donor, taken from the stem cell graft.

This receptor has the CDR3 CASSSGASYNEQFF. The sequenced DNA: TGTGCCAGCAGCTCAGGGGCCTCCTACAATGAGCAGTTCTTC. The chain was built from TRBV12-3 or TRBV12-4 and TRBJ2-1, with a tentative D gene TRBD1 over 6 matching bases. At the junction V is shortened by 6 bases and J by 0 bases, with 9 bases in between. The CDR3 numbers 14 residues from cysteine through phenylalanine. The entry retains the CDR3 DNA only, 42 bases that are in frame from base 1.